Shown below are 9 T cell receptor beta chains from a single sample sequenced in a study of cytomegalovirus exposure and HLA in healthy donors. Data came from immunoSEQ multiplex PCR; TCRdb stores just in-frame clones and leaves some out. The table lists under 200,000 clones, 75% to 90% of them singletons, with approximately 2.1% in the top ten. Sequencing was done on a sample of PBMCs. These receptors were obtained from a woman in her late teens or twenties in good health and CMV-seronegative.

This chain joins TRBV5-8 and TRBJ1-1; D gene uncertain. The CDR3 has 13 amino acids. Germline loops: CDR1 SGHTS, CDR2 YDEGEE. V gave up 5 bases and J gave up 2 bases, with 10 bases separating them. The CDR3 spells CASRLTPNTEAFF. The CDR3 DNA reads TGTGCCAGCAGATTGACACCAAACACTGAAGCTTTCTTT.

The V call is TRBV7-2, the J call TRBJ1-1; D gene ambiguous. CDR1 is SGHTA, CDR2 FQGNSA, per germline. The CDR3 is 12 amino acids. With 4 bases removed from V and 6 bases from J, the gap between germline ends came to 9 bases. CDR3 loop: CASSWRLSEAFF. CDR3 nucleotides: TGTGCCAGCAGCTGGAGGCTTTCTGAAGCTTTCTTT.

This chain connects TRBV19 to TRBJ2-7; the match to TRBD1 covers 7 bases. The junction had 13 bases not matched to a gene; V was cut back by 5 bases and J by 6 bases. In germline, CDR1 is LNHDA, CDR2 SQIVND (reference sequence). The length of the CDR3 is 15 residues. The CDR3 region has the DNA TGTGCCAGTAGTCCTAGACAGGGCGGTCTAGGCGAGCAGTACTTC. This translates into CASSPRQGGLGEQYF.

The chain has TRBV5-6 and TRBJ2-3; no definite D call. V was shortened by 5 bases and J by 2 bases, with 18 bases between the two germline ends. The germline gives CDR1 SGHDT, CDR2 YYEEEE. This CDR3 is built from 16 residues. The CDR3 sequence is CASRFEAGGNTDTQYF. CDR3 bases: TGTGCCAGCAGATTTGAAGCTGGCGGTAACACAGATACGCAGTATTTT.

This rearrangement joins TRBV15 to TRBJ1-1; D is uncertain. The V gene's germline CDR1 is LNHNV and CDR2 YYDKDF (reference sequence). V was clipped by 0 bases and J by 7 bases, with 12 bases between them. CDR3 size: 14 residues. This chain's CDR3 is CATSRDQMAVEAFF. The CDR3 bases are TGTGCCACCAGCAGAGATCAGATGGCGGTTGAAGCTTTCTTT.

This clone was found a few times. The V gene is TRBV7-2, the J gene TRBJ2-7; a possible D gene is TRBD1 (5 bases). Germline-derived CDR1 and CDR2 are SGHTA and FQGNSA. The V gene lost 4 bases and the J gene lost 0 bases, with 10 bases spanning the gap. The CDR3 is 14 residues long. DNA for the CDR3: TGTGCCAGCAGCTCCCGACAGACCTCCTACGAGCAGTACTTC. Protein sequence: CASSSRQTSYEQYF.

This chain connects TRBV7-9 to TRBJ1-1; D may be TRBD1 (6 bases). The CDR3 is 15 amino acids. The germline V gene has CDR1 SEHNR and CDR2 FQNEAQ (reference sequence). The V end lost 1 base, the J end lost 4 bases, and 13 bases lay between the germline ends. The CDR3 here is CASSLGPQGITEAFF. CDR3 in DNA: TGTGCCAGCAGCTTAGGCCCACAGGGAATCACTGAAGCTTTCTTT.

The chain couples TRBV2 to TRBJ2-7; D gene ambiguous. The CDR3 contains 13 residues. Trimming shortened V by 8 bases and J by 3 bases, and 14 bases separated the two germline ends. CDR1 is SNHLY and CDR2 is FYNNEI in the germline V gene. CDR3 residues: CASVSAESYEQYF. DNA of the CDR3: TGTGCCAGCGTAAGTGCTGAGAGCTACGAGCAGTACTTC. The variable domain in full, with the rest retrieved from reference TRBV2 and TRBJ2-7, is EPEVTQTPSHQVTQMGQEVILRCVPISNHLYFYWYRQILGQKVEFLVSFYNNEISEKSEIFDDQFSVERPDGSNFTLKIRSTKLEDSAMYFCASVSAESYEQYFGPGTRLTVT.

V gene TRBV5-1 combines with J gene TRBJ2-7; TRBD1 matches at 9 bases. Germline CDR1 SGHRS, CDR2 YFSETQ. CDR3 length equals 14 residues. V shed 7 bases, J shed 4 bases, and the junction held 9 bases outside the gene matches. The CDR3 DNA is TGCGCCAGCTTTCTTGGGACAGGGCCTTACGAGCAGTACTTC. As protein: CASFLGTGPYEQYF.